A single sample gave rise to the 17 T cell receptor beta chains below, sequenced in a study of cytomegalovirus exposure and HLA in healthy donors (dated by TCRdb to the late 2010s). The method behind the library was the immunoSEQ multiplex PCR assay. For the multiplex PCR, a mixture combining 60 forward primers for TCR Vbeta segments and 13 reverse primers for TCR Jbeta segments was used. What TCRdb holds here is the immuneACCESS table cut down to in-frame rearrangements. Part of the clones is not present; checked against another copy, under half of the missing clones reflect an unresolved V gene, and the others are unexplained. This sample has 90,000 to 120,000 clones in its table, and roughly a tenth of those were observed once. Under 6.5% of the sample is taken by the ten largest. The source material was PBMCs. The origin of the receptors is a man aged 35-49 years in good health and CMV-seropositive.

A few counts support this clone. The chain carries TRBV4-1 and TRBJ1-2; D is unresolved. The CDR3 sequence is 14 residues long. V was trimmed by 1 base and J by 5 bases, leaving 11 bases between them. Looked up from germline, CDR1 is MGHRA and CDR2 is YSYEKL. The CDR3 protein is CASSQVDPGYGYTF. DNA for the CDR3: TGCGCCAGCAGCCAAGTGGATCCGGGGTATGGCTACACCTTC.

This clone was detected only a few times. The chain joins TRBV7-8 to TRBJ2-6; D is perhaps TRBD1 (8 bases). This CDR3 region has 16 residues. V dropped 5 bases and J dropped 2 bases, with 13 bases sitting between them. Germline V gene lookup returns CDR1 SGHVS and CDR2 FQNEAQ. The CDR3, as DNA: TGTGCCAGCAGCGCCACAGGGGGGGCTGGGGCCAACGTCCTGACTTTC. This translates into CASSATGGAGANVLTF.

The chain employs TRBV27 and TRBJ2-7, with TRBD2 as a possible D gene (7 bases). The CDR3 consists of 19 residues. Looked up from germline, CDR1 is MNHEY and CDR2 is SMNVEV (reference sequence). Trimming took 6 bases from V and 0 from J, leaving 27 bases between them. CDR3 in DNA: TGTGCCAGCAGATACGGAATTGGGGGGGGCGTGGAGAGCTCCTACGAGCAGTACTTC. Its translation: CASRYGIGGGVESSYEQYF.

The table lists this clone with a few counts. The gene calls are TRBV27 and TRBJ2-5, with 7 bases fitting TRBD2. The germline gives CDR1 MNHEY, CDR2 SMNVEV (reference sequence). The CDR3 runs 14 residues. The junction had 4 bases not matched to a gene; V was cut back by 5 bases and J by 1 base. CDR3 loop: CASSPGLVQETQYF. The CDR3 DNA sequence: TGTGCCAGCAGTCCAGGACTAGTCCAAGAGACCCAGTACTTC.

This clone was counted between two and nine times. The chain is built from TRBV6-1 and TRBJ1-5, with 8 bases fitting TRBD1. V lost 0 bases to trimming and J lost 4 bases; unmatched junction nucleotides: 8. Germline V gene lookup returns CDR1 MNHNS and CDR2 SASEGT. The CDR3 is 17 residues long. CDR3 residues: CASSEAAAGTGNQPQHF. The DNA for the CDR3 is TGTGCCAGCAGTGAAGCAGCGGCCGGGACAGGAAATCAGCCCCAGCATTTT.

V is TRBV15 and J is TRBJ1-4; 9 nucleotides agree with TRBD1. The CDR3 runs 15 residues. With V trimmed by 1 base and J by 6 bases, 3 bases remained unmatched. Germline-derived CDR1 and CDR2 are LNHNV and YYDKDF (reference sequence). The CDR3 loop is CATSRGQGVDEKLFF. The DNA for the CDR3 is TGTGCCACCAGCAGAGGACAGGGGGTTGATGAAAAACTGTTTTTT. Full variable domain (remainder filled in from reference TRBV15 and TRBJ1-4): DAMVIQNPRYQVTQFGKPVTLSCSQTLNHNVMYWYQQKSSQAPKLLFHYYDKDFNNEADTPDNFQSRRPNTSFCFLDIRSPGLGDTAMYLCATSRGQGVDEKLFFGSGTQLSVL.

There are a few counts of this clone. The rearrangement joins TRBV6-1 to TRBJ2-1; TRBD1 agrees at 10 bases. In germline, CDR1 is MNHNS, CDR2 SASEGT. The CDR3 has 14 residues. The junction had 5 bases not matched to a gene; V was cut back by 4 bases and J by 8 bases. The CDR3 region has the DNA TGTGCCAGCAGTGGACAGGGGGCCCCGGATGAGCAGTTCTTC. This encodes CASSGQGAPDEQFF.

The rearrangement uses TRBV5-1 and TRBJ2-1, with D perhaps TRBD1 (5 bases). Germline CDR1 is SGHRS and CDR2 is YFSETQ. The CDR3 is made up of 15 amino acids. Trimming removed 0 bases at V and 2 bases at J, with 9 bases between. The CDR3 DNA reads as TGCGCCAGCAGCTTGGGTACAGGTACCTACAATGAGCAGTTCTTC. It specifies CASSLGTGTYNEQFF.

To note about this clone: One junction end disagrees with the germline gene, perhaps due to a read error. The CDR3 DNA follows: TGCGCCAGCAGCCTCCTTCGGCTAGCGGGACCTTCGTACCAGGAGACCCAGTACTTC. Amino acid sequence: CASSLLRLAGPSYQETQYF. The V call is TRBV4-1, the J call TRBJ2-5; 9 nucleotides agree with TRBD2. CDR3 length: 19 amino acids. CDR1 MGHRA and CDR2 YSYEKL come from the germline V gene.

The chain combines TRBV5-6 with TRBJ2-5, with D possibly TRBD2 on 6 matching bases. Germline CDR1 is SGHDT and CDR2 is YYEEEE. The CDR3 is 15 residues long. Trimming stripped 1 base from V and 5 bases from J, with 15 bases between. CDR3 DNA sequence: TGTGCCAGCAGCTTGCTCCTGGAGGGCCGCGAGACCCAGTACTTC. Protein: CASSLLLEGRETQYF. The full variable domain, rest sourced from reference TRBV5-6 and TRBJ2-5, is DAGVTQSPTHLIKTRGQQVTLRCSPKSGHDTVSWYQQALGQGPQFIFQYYEEEERQRGNFPDRFSGHQFPNYSSELNVNALLLGDSALYLCASSLLLEGRETQYFGPGTRLLVL.

The chain joins TRBV2 to TRBJ1-1; 8 positions match TRBD1. There are 14 residues in the CDR3. J lost 6 bases, V lost 6 bases, and 9 bases had no gene match. The germline CDR1 and CDR2 sequences are SNHLY and FYNNEI. CDR3 DNA: TGTGCCAGCAGAACGGACAGGGTAAATTCTGAAGCTTTCTTT. Protein sequence: CASRTDRVNSEAFF.

This clone has only a few counts. The V gene is TRBV5-5, the J gene TRBJ1-2; the D is unclear. The CDR3 contains 12 residues. The V and J ends lost 4 bases and 4 bases respectively, with 8 bases between them. Germline loops: CDR1 SGHKS, CDR2 YYEKEE (reference sequence). Written as DNA, the CDR3 is TGTGCCAGCAGCATAGACTTCTATGGCTACACCTTC. It specifies CASSIDFYGYTF. The whole variable domain, remainder taken from reference TRBV5-5 and TRBJ1-2, is DAGVTQSPTHLIKTRGQQVTLRCSPISGHKSVSWYQQVLGQGPQFIFQYYEKEERGRGNFPDRFSARQFPNYSSELNVNALLLGDSALYLCASSIDFYGYTFGSGTRLTVV.

This clone was recorded a few times. The chain combines TRBV29-1 with TRBJ2-7, with 9 bases lining up with TRBD1. The germline V gene encodes CDR1 SQVTM and CDR2 ANQGSEA. This CDR3 is built from 12 residues. V was clipped by 4 bases and J by 7 bases; unmatched bases: 5. CDR3 nucleotides: TGCAGCGTTGGGACAGGGGTGGGGGAGCAGTACTTC. This encodes CSVGTGVGEQYF.

This clone was seen more than once but under ten times. The chain links TRBV28 to TRBJ1-4; possible D gene TRBD1, 6 bases. The CDR3 has 17 residues. CDR1 is MDHEN, CDR2 SYDVKM, per germline. V was clipped by 4 bases and J by 13 bases, with 28 bases between them. The CDR3 is CASSSLRDRLRVGLLFF. The CDR3 nucleotides read TGTGCCAGCAGTTCCTTACGCGACAGGCTTCGCGTGGGATTACTGTTTTTT.

The rearrangement links TRBV30 to TRBJ2-7; TRBD2 agrees at 8 bases. The CDR3 spans 14 residues. The germline gives CDR1 GTSNPN, CDR2 SVGIG (reference sequence). With V trimmed by 2 bases and J by 3 bases, 6 bases remained unmatched. The CDR3 sequence: CAWSPGTRVYEQYF. CDR3 DNA sequence: TGTGCCTGGAGTCCCGGGACTAGGGTCTACGAGCAGTACTTC.

This clone was counted a few times. The CDR3 loop is CASSPTDRDRQPQHF. The CDR3 nucleotides read TGCGCCAGCAGTCCGACGGACAGGGATAGGCAGCCCCAGCATTTT. The chain joins TRBV4-1 to TRBJ1-5; 8 nucleotides agree with TRBD1. The CDR3 totals 15 residues. Germline V gives CDR1 MGHRA, CDR2 YSYEKL. V lost 6 bases, J lost 7 bases, and 11 bases stayed unmatched.

Concerning this clone: The junction shows a germline mismatch at one end, possibly a read error. This rearrangement joins TRBV6-4 to TRBJ1-5; D is perhaps TRBD1 (5 bases). The CDR3 sequence is 19 residues long. Germline V gives CDR1 MRHNA, CDR2 SNTAGT. The CDR3 DNA is TGTGCCGGCAGTGACTCGATCGGTAACGGGGGAAATAGCAATCAGCCCCAGCATTTT. As protein: CAGSDSIGNGGNSNQPQHF.